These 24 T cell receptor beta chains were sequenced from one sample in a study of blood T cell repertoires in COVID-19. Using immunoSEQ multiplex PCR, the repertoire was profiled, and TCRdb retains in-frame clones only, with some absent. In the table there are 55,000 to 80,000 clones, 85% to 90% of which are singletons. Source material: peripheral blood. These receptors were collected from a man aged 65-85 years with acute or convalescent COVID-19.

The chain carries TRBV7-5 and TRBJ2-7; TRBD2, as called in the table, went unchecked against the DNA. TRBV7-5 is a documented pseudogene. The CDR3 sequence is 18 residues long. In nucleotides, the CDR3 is TGTGCCAGAAGCTCTAGTGGGGCAAGCGGGAGGCCCTCCTACGAGCAGTACTTC. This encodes CARSSSGASGRPSYEQYF.

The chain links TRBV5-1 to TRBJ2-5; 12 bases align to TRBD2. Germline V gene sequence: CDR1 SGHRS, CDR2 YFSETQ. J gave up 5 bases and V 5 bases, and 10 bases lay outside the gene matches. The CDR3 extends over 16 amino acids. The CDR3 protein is CASSIRTSGDGETQYF. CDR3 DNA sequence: TGCGCCAGCAGTATTAGGACTAGCGGGGATGGGGAGACCCAGTACTTC.

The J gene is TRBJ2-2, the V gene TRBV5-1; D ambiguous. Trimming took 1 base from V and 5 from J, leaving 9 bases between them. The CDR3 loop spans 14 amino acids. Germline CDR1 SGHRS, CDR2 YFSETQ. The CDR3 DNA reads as TGCGCCAGCAGCTTGACCCATCTAACCGGGGAGCTGTTTTTT. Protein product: CASSLTHLTGELFF.

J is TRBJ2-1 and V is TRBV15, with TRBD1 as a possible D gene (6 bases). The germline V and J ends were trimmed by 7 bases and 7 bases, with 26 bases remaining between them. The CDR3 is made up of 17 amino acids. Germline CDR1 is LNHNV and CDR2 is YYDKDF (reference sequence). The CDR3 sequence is CATMPGYTGDMGNEQFF. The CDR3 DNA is TGTGCCACCATGCCGGGGTATACCGGGGACATGGGGAATGAGCAGTTCTTC. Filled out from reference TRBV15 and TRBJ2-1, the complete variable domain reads DAMVIQNPRYQVTQFGKPVTLSCSQTLNHNVMYWYQQKSSQAPKLLFHYYDKDFNNEADTPDNFQSRRPNTSFCFLDIRSPGLGDTAMYLCATMPGYTGDMGNEQFFGPGTRLTVL.

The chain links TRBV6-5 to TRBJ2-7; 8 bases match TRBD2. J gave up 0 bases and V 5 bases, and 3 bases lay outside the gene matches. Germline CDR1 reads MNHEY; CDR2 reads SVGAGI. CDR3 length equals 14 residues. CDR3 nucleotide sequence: TGTGCCAGCAGTACTAGCGGCCCCTCCTACGAGCAGTACTTC. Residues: CASSTSGPSYEQYF.

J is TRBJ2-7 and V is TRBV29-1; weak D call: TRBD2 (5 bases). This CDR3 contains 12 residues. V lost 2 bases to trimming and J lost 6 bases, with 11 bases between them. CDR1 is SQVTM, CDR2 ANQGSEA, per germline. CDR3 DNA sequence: TGCAGCGTTGAAAGACCCCGGGGCGAGCAGTACTTC. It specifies CSVERPRGEQYF.

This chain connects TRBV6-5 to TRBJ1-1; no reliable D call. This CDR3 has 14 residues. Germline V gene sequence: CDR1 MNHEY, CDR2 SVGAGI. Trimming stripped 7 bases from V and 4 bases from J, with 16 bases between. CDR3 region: CASTGETRVTEAFF. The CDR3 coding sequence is TGTGCCAGCACGGGTGAGACGAGAGTCACTGAAGCTTTCTTT.

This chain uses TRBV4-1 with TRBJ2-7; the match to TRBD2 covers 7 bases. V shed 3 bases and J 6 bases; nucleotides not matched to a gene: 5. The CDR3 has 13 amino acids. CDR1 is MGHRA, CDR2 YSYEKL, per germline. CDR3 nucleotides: TGCGCCAGCAGCCAGCTGGGGGGGACCGAGCAGTACTTC. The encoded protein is CASSQLGGTEQYF.

CDR3 in DNA: TGCGCCAGCAGCCAAGATATCGCGATAGCGGGTATCCAGTACTTC. It translates to CASSQDIAIAGIQYF. The chain uses TRBV4-1 and TRBJ2-5; 7 bases agree with TRBD2. This CDR3 contains 15 residues. The germline gives CDR1 MGHRA, CDR2 YSYEKL. Trimming removed 0 bases from V and 10 bases from J; junction bases left unmatched: 11.

This CDR3 reads CASRAGNNQPQHF. The CDR3 nucleotides are TGTGCCAGCAGAGCCGGGAACAATCAGCCCCAGCATTTT. V gene TRBV6-5 combines with J gene TRBJ1-5; no clear D. Germline CDR1 reads MNHEY; CDR2 reads SVGAGI. With 6 bases removed from V and 3 bases from J, the gap between germline ends came to 9 bases. The CDR3 consists of 13 residues.

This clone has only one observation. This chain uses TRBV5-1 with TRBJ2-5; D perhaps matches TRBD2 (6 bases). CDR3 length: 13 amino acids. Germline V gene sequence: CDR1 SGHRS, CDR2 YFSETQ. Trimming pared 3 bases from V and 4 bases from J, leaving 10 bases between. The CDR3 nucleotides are TGCGCCAGCAGCTCAGGAGGGCGAGAGACCCAGTACTTC. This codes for CASSSGGRETQYF.

For the CDR3, the DNA is TGCGCCAGCAGCTTTGAGGGCTACAATGAGCAGTTCTTC. Translated, it gives CASSFEGYNEQFF. The V and J genes are TRBV5-1 and TRBJ2-1, with a tentative D call TRBD2 (5 bases). V was pared by 2 bases and J by 3 bases, with 6 bases between. This CDR3 has 13 amino acids. Looked up from germline, CDR1 is SGHRS and CDR2 is YFSETQ.

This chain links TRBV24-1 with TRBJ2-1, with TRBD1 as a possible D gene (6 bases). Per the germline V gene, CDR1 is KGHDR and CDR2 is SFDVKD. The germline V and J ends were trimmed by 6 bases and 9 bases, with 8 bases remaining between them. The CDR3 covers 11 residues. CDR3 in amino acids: CATSLGGEQFF. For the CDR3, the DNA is TGTGCCACCAGTTTAGGGGGTGAGCAGTTCTTC.

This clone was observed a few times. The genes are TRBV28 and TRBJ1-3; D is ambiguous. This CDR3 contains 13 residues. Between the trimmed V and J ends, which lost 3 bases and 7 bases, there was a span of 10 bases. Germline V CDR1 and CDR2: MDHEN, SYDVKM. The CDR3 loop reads CASSFPLTNTIYF. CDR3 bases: TGTGCCAGCAGTTTCCCTCTCACTAACACCATATATTTT.

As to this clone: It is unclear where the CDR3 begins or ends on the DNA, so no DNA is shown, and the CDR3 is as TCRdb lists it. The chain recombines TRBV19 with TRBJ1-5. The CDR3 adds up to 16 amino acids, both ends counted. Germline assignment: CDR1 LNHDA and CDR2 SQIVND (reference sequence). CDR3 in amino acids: CASSIGDFRGNQPQHF.

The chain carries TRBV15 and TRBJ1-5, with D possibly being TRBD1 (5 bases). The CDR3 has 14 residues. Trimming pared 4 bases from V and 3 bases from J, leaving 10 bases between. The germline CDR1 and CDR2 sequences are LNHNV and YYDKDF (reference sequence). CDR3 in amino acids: CATSNDRANQPQHF. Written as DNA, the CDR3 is TGTGCCACCAGCAATGACAGAGCCAATCAGCCCCAGCATTTT.

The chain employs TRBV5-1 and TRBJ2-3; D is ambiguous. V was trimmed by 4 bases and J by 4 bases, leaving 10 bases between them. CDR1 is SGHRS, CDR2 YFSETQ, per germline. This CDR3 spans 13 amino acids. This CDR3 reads CASSLWSADTQYF. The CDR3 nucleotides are TGCGCCAGCAGCCTGTGGAGCGCAGATACGCAGTATTTT.

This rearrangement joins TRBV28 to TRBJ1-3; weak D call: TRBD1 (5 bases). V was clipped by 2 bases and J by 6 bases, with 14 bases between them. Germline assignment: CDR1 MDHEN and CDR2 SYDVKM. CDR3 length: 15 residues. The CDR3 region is CASSLRGSQKNTIYF. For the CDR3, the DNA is TGTGCCAGCAGTTTAAGGGGCAGTCAAAAAAACACCATATATTTT.

CDR3 sequence (DNA): TGTGCCAGCAGCCAAGGGGACACAAACTATGGCTACACCTTC. It yields the protein CASSQGDTNYGYTF. This rearrangement joins TRBV3-1 (or the pseudogene TRBV3-2) to TRBJ1-2; a possible D gene is TRBD1 (6 bases). CDR3 length equals 14 residues. Germline CDR1 and CDR2: LGHDT and YNNKEL (reference sequence). V lost 1 base and J lost 2, with 8 bases in between.

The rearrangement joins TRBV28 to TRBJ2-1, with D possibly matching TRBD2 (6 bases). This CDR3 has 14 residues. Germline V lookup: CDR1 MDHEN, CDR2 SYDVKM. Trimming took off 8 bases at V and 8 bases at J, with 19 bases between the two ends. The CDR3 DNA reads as TGTGCCAGCCGTCGGAGGGAGGTATCGCATGAGCAGTTCTTC. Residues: CASRRREVSHEQFF. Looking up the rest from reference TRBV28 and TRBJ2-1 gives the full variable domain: DVKVTQSSRYLVKRTGEKVFLECVQDMDHENMFWYRQDPGLGLRLIYFSYDVKMKEKGDIPEGYSVSREKKERFSLILESASTNQTSMYLCASRRREVSHEQFFGPGTRLTVL.

The CDR3 DNA follows: TGTGCCATCAGTGAGTCGTCGCTGGCCAATGAGCAGTTCTTC. Protein product: CAISESSLANEQFF. The chain has TRBV10-3 and TRBJ2-1; D remains ambiguous. CDR1 and CDR2 (germline): ENHRY, SYGVKD. The CDR3 totals 14 residues. Trimming stripped 0 bases from V and 6 bases from J, with 9 bases between.

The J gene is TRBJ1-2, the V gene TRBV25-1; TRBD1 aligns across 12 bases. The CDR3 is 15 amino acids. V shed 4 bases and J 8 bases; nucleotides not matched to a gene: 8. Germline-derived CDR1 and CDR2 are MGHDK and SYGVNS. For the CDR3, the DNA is TGTGCCAGCAGTGGGGACAGGGGGCGCTGGAACGGCTACACCTTC. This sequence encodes CASSGDRGRWNGYTF.

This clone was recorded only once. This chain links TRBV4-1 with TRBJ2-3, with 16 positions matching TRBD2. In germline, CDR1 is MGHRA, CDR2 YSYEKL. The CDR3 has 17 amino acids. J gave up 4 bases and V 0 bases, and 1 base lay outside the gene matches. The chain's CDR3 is CASSQEGLAGGSDTQYF. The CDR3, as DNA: TGCGCCAGCAGCCAAGAGGGACTAGCGGGGGGGTCAGATACGCAGTATTTT.

The CDR3 spells CASTPSGLAGGNTGELFF. Here the CDR3 DNA reads TGCGCCAGCACCCCCTCGGGACTAGCGGGGGGTAACACCGGGGAGCTGTTTTTT. This sequence joins TRBV5-1 and TRBJ2-2; TRBD2 agrees at 15 bases. Germline V gene data show CDR1 as SGHRS and CDR2 as YFSETQ. This CDR3 contains 18 residues. Trimming at V came to 6 bases and at J to 2 bases, leaving 8 bases not matched to a gene.